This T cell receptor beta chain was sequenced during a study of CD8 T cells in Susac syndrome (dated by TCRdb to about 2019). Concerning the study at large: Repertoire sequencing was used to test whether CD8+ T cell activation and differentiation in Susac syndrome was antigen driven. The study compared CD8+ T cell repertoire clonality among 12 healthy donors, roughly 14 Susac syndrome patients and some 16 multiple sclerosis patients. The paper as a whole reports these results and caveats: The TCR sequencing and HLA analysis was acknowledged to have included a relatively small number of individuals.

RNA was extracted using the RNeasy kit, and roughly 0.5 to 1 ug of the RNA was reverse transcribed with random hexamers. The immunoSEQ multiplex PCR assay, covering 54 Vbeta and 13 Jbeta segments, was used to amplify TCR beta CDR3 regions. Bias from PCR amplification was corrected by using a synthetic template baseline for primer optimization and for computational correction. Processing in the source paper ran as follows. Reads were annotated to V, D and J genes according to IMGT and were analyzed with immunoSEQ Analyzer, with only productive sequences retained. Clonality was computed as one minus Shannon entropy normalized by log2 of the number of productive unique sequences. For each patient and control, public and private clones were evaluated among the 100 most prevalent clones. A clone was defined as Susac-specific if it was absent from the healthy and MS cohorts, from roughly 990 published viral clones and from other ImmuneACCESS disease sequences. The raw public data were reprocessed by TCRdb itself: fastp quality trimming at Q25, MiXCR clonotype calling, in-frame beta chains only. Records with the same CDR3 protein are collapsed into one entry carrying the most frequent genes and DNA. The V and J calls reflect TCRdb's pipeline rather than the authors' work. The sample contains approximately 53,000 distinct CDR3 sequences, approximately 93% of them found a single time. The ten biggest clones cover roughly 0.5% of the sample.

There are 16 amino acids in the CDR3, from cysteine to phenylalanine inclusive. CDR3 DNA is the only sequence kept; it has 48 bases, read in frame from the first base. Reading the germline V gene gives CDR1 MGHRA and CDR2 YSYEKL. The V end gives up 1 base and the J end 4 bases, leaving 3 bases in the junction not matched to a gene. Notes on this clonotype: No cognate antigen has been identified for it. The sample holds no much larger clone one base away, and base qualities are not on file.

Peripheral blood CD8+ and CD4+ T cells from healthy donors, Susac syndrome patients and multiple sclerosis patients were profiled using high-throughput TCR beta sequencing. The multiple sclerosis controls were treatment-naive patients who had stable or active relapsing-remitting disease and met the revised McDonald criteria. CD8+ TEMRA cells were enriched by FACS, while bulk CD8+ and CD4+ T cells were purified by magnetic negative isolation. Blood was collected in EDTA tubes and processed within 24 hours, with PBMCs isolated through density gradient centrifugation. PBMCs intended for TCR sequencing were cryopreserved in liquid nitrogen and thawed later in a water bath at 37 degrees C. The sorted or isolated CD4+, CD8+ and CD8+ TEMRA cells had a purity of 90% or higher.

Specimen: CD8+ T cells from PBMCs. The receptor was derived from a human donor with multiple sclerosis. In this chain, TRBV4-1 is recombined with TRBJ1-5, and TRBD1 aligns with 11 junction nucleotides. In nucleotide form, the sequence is TGCGCCAGCAGCCAAGCCGGGACAGGGGGAAATCAGCCCCAGCATTTT. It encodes CASSQAGTGGNQPQHF.